The clone carrying this T cell receptor (beta chain) was counted ten times or more. The antigen is not known. These data originate in a study of post-analysis software for immune sequencing data. As for the study in general: Several disease courses (relapsing-remitting, secondary progressive and progressive-relapsing) of multiple sclerosis were included. Study-wide points: The F measure placed samples prepared in the same batch into strongly shared clusters. People with multiple sclerosis had a significantly lower normalized Chao1 diversity than controls did. Compared with controls, patients had more of 4 to 6 TRBV segments, including TRBV5-6, TRBV5-1 and TRBV20-1.

TCR beta cDNA libraries included unique molecular identifiers. Each batch of about 0.95 to 11 million T cells produced around 460,000 cDNA molecules. TCRdb reprocessed the PCR reads via MiXCR and lists one record per CDR3 protein. The table lists about 260,000 distinct CDR3 sequences, 30% to 45% of them singletons. The V segment lost 4 bases and the J segment 0 bases; nucleotides outside the gene matches: 0. The CDR3 is 13 residues long. Germline CDR1 SQVTM, CDR2 ANQGSEA. The sample was blood. This receptor was identified in a girl under 18 with multiple sclerosis. The chain employs TRBV29-1 and TRBJ2-3; TRBD1 agrees at 8 bases. The CDR3 bases are TGCAGCGTTGGACAGGGGAGCACAGATACGCAGTATTTT. Amino acids: CSVGQGSTDTQYF.